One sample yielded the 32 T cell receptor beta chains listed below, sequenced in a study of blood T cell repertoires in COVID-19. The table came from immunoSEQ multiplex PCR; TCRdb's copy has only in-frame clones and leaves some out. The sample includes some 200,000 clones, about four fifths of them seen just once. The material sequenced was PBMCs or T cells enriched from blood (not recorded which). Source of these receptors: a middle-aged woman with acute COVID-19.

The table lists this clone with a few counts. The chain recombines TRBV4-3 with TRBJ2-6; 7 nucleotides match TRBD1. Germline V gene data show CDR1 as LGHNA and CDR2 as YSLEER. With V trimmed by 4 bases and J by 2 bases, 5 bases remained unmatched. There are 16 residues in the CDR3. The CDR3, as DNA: TGCGCCAGCAGCCCGGCCGACAGGGCTGGGGCCAACGTCCTGACTTTC. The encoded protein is CASSPADRAGANVLTF.

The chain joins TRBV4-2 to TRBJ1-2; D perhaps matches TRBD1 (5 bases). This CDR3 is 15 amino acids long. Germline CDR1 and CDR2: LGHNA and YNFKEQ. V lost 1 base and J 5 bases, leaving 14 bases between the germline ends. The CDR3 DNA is TGTGCCAGCAGCCAAGCGGCAGGGAAAGTGTATGGCTACACCTTC. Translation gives CASSQAAGKVYGYTF.

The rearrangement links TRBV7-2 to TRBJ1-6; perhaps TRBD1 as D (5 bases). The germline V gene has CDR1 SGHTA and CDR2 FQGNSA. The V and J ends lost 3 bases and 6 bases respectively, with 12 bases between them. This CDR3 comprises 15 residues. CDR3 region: CASSFSDSLNSPLHF. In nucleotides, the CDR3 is TGTGCCAGCAGCTTTTCTGACAGCCTTAATTCACCCCTCCACTTT.

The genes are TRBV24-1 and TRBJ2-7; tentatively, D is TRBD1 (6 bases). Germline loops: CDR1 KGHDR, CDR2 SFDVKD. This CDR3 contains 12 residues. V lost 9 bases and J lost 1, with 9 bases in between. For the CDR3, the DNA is TGTGCCACCGGAGACAGGTCCTACGAGCAGTACTTC. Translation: CATGDRSYEQYF.

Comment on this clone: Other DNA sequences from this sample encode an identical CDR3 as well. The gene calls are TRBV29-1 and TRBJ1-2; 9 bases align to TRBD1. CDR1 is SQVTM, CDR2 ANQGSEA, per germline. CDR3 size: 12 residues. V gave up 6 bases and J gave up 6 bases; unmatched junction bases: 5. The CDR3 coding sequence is TGCAGCGTCACCGGGACAGGGAATGGCTACACCTTC. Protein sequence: CSVTGTGNGYTF.

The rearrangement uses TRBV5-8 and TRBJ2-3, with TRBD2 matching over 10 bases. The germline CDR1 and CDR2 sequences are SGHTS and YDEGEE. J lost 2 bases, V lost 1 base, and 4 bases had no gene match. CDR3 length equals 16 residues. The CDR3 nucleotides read TGTGCCAGCAGCTTGTGGCTAGCGGGAGTCACAGATACGCAGTATTTT. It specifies CASSLWLAGVTDTQYF.

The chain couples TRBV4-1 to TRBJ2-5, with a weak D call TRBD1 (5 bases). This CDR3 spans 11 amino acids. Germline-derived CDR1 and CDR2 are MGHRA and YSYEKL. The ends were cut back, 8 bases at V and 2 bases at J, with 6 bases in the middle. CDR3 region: CASGQQETQYF. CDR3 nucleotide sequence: TGCGCCAGCGGACAACAAGAGACCCAGTACTTC.

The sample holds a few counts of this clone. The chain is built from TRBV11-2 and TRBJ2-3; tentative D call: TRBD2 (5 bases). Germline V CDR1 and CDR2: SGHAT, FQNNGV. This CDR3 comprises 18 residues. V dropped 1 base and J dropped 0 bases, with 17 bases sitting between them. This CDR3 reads CASSLGVLLARSTDTQYF. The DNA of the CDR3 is TGTGCCAGCAGCTTAGGGGTGCTATTAGCGAGAAGCACAGATACGCAGTATTTT.

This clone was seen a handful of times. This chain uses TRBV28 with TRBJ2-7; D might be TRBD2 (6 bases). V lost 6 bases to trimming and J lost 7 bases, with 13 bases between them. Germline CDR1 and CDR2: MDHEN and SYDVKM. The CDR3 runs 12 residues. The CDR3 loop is CASSGRGGEQYF. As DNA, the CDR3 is TGTGCCAGCAGCGGAAGAGGAGGGGAGCAGTACTTC.

The CDR3 sequence: CASSQSNTIYF. CDR3 nucleotide sequence: TGTGCCAGCAGCCAGTCTAACACCATATATTTT. The chain employs TRBV3-1 (or the pseudogene TRBV3-2) and TRBJ1-3; D remains ambiguous. CDR3 size: 11 residues. V was pared by 3 bases and J by 7 bases, with 4 bases between. Germline loops: CDR1 LGHDT, CDR2 YNNKEL (reference sequence).

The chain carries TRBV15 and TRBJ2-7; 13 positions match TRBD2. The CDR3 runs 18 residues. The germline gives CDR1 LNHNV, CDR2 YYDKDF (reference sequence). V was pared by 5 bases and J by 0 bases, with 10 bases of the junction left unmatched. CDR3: CATSSRTSGSPSSYEQYF. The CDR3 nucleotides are TGTGCCACCAGCTCCCGGACTAGCGGGAGCCCGAGCTCCTACGAGCAGTACTTC.

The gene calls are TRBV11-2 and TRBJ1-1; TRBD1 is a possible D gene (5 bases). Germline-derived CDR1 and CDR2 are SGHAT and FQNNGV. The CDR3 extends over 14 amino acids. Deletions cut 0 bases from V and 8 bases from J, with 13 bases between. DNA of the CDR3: TGTGCCAGCAGCTTAGATCCAGGGTTCGGAGAAGCTTTCTTT. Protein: CASSLDPGFGEAFF.

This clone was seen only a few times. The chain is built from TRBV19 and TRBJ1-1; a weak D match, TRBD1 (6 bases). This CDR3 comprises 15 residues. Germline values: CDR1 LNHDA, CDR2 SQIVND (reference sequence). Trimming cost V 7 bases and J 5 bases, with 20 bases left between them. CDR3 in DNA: TGTGCCAGTACCCCACCGGGGGGCGGGAGAACTGAAGCTTTCTTT. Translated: CASTPPGGGRTEAFF.

The CDR3 loop reads CASSLLGRDSNEKLFF. The DNA for the CDR3 is TGTGCCAGCAGCCTCTTAGGCAGGGACAGTAATGAAAAACTGTTTTTT. The J gene is TRBJ1-4, the V gene TRBV3-1 (or the pseudogene TRBV3-2); 7 nucleotides align to TRBD1. V lost 4 bases to trimming and J lost 4 bases; unmatched junction nucleotides: 9. This CDR3 has 16 residues. The germline CDR1 and CDR2 sequences are LGHDT and YNNKEL (reference sequence).

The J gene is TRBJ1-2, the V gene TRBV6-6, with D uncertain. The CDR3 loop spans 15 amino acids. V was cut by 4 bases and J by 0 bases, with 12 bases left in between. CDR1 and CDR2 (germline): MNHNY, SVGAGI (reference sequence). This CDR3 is CASSWPTGANYGYTF. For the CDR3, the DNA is TGTGCCAGCAGTTGGCCCACGGGAGCTAACTATGGCTACACCTTC.

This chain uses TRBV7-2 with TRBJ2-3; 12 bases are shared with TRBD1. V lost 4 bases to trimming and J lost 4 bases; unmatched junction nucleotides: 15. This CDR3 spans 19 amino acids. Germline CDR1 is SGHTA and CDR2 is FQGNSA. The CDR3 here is CASSSRTPGQGAPADTQYF. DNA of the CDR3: TGTGCCAGCAGCTCTAGAACTCCGGGACAGGGGGCCCCCGCAGATACGCAGTATTTT.

The CDR3 sequence: CASTLDRGNEQFF. CDR3 bases: TGTGCCAGCACCTTGGACAGGGGAAATGAGCAGTTCTTC. The J gene is TRBJ2-1, the V gene TRBV2, with 9 bases matching TRBD1. CDR1 is SNHLY and CDR2 is FYNNEI in the germline V gene. The CDR3 runs 13 residues. V was pared by 7 bases and J by 7 bases, with 5 bases of the junction left unmatched.

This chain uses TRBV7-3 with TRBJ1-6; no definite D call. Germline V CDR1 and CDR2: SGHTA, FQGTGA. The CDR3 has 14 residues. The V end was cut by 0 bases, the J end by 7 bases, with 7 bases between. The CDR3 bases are TGTGCCAGCAGCTTAACTGTCCTAAATTCACCCCTCCACTTT. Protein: CASSLTVLNSPLHF.

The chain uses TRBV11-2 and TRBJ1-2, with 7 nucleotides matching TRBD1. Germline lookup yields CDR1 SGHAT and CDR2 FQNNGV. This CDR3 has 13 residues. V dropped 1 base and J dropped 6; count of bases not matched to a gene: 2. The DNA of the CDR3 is TGTGCCAGCAGCTTAGGAGGGGGCGATGGCTACACCTTC. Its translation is CASSLGGGDGYTF. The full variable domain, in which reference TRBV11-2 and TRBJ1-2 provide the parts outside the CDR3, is EAGVAQSPRYKIIEKRQSVAFWCNPISGHATLYWYQQILGQGPKLLIQFQNNGVVDDSQLPKDRFSAERLKGVDSTLKIQPAKLEDSAVYLCASSLGGGDGYTFGSGTRLTVV.

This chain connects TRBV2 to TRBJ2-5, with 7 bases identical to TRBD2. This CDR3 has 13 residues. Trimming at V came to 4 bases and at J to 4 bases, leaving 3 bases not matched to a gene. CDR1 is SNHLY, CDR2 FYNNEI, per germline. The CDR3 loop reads CASSAQRGETQYF. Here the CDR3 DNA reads TGTGCCAGCAGTGCCCAGCGGGGAGAGACCCAGTACTTC.

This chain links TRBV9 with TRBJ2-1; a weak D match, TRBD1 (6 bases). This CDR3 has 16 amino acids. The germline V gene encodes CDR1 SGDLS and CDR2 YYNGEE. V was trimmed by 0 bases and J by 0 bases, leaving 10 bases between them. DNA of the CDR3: TGTGCCAGCAGCGTAGCCGGACAGCCCTCCTACAATGAGCAGTTCTTC. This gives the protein CASSVAGQPSYNEQFF.

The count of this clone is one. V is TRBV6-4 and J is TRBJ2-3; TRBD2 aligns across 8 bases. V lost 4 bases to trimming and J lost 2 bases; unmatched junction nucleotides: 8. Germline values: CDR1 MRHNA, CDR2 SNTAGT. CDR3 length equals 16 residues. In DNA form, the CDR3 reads TGTGCCAGCAGTGCCTCCGGGGGGGGGCCCACAGATACGCAGTATTTT. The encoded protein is CASSASGGGPTDTQYF.

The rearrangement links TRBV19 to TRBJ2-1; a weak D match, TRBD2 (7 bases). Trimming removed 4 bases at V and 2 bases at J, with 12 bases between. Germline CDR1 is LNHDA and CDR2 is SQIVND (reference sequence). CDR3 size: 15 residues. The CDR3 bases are TGTGCCAGTAGTAGGGGGGGGCGCCCCTACAATGAGCAGTTCTTC. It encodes CASSRGGRPYNEQFF.

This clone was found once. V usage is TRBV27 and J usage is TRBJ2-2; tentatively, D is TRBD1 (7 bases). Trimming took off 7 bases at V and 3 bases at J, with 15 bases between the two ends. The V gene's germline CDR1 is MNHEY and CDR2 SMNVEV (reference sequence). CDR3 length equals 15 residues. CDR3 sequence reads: CASTRQGGYTGELFF. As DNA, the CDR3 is TGTGCCAGCACCCGACAGGGAGGATACACCGGGGAGCTGTTTTTT.

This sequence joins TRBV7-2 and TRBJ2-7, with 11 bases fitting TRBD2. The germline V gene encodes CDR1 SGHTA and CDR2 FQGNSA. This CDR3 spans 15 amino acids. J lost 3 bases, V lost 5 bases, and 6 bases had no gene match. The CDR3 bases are TGTGCCAGCAGCGACTACCTAGCGGGAGGCTACGAGCAGTACTTC. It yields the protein CASSDYLAGGYEQYF. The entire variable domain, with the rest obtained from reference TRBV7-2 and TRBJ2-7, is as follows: GAGVSQSPSNKVTEKGKDVELRCDPISGHTALYWYRQSLGQGLEFLIYFQGNSAPDKSGLPSDRFSAERTGGSVSTLTIQRTQQEDSAVYLCASSDYLAGGYEQYFGPGTRLTVT.

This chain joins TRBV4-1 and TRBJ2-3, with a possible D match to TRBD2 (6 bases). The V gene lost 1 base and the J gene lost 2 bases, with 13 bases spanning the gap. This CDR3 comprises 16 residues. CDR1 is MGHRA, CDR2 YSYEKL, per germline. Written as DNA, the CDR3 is TGCGCCAGCAGCCAAGGGGGACGGGGGTCCACAGATACGCAGTATTTT. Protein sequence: CASSQGGRGSTDTQYF.

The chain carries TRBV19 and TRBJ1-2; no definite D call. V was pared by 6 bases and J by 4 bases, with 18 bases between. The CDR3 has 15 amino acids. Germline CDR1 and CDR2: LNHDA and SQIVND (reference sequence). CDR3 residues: CASSGRQAERYGYTF. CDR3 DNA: TGTGCCAGTAGCGGGAGGCAGGCAGAGCGCTATGGCTACACCTTC.

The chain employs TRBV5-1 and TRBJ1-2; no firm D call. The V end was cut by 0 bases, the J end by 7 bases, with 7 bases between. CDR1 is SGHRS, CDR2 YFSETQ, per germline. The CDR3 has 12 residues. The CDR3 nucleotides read TGCGCCAGCAGCTTGGATGCAGTTGGCTACACCTTC. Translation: CASSLDAVGYTF.

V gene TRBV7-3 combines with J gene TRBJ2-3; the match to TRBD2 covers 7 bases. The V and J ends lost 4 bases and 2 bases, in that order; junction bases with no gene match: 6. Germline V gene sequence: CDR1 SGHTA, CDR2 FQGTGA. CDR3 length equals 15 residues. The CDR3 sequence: CASSSSGTTTDTQYF. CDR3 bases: TGTGCCAGCAGCTCCTCGGGGACTACCACAGATACGCAGTATTTT.

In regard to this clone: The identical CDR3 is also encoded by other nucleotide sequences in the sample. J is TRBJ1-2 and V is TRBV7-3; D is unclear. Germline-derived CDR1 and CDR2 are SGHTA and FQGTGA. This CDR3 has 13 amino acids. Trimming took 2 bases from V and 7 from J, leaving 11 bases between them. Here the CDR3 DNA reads TGTGCCAGCAGCTTATCCGCAGGAGGTGGCTACACCTTC. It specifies CASSLSAGGGYTF.

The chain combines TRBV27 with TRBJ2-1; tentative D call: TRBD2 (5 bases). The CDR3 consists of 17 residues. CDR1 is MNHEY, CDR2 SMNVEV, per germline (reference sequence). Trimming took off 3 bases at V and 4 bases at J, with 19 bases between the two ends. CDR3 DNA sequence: TGTGCCAGCAGTTTTTTCGCAACTAGTGGGGTTTACAATGAGCAGTTCTTC. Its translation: CASSFFATSGVYNEQFF.

The CDR3 here is CASFRRETEAFF. The DNA for the CDR3 is TGTGCCAGTTTTCGCAGGGAAACTGAAGCTTTCTTT. The chain employs TRBV6-5 and TRBJ1-1, with D possibly matching TRBD1 (5 bases). This CDR3 region has 12 residues. Trimming took 9 bases from V and 5 from J, leaving 13 bases between them. Germline values: CDR1 MNHEY, CDR2 SVGAGI.